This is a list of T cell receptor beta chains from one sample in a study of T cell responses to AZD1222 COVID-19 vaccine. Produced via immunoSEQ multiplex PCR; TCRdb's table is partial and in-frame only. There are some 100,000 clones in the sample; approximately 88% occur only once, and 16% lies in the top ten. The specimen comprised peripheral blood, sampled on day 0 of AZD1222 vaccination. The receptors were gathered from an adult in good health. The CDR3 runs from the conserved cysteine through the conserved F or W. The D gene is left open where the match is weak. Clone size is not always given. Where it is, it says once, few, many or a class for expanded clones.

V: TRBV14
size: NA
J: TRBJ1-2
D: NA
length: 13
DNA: TGTGCCAGCAGCCAGGGCCTTAACTATGGCTACACCTTC
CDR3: CASSQGLNYGYTF

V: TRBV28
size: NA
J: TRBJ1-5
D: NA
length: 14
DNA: TGTGCCAGCAGTTCACTACAGGGCAATCAGCCCCAGCATTTT
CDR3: CASSSLQGNQPQHF

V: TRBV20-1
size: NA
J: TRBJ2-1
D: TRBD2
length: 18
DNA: TGCAGTGCTAGTGGGACTAGCGGGAGGCCAACTTATTCTGATGAGCAGTTCTTC
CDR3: CSASGTSGRPTYSDEQFF

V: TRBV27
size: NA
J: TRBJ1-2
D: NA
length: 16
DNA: TGTGCCAGCAGTTTGGACGGACTAATGTCTTCCTATGGCTACACCTTC
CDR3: CASSLDGLMSSYGYTF

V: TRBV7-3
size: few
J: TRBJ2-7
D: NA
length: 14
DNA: TGTGCCAGCAGCTTAGGCCAGGGGGGAGGAGAGCAGTACTTC
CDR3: CASSLGQGGGEQYF

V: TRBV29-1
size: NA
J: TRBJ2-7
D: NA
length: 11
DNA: TGCAGCGTTGAAGACCTCTACGAGCAGTACTTC
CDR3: CSVEDLYEQYF

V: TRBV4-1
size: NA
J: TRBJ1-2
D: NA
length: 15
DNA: TGCGCCAGCAGCCAAGGACAGGTTCAGAACTATGGCTACACCTTC
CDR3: CASSQGQVQNYGYTF

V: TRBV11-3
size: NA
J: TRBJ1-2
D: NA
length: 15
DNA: TGTGCCAGCAGCTTAGCCCCCATGAGAGGAATTGGCTACACCTTC
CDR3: CASSLAPMRGIGYTF

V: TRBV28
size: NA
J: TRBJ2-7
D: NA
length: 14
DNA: TGTGCCAGCAGTTTAGGGGGGATCCTATACGAGCAGTACTTC
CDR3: CASSLGGILYEQYF

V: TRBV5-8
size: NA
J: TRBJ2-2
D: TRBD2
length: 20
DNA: TGTGCCAGCAGCTTGGCCGGGGGACTAGCGGGAGCGTGGGACACCGGGGAGCTGTTTTTT
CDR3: CASSLAGGLAGAWDTGELFF

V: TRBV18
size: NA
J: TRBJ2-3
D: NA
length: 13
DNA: TGTGCCAGCTCATCCGGGATCCTAGATACGCAGTATTTT
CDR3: CASSSGILDTQYF

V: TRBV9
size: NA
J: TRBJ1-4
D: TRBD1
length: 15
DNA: TGTGCCAGCAGCGTAGGATTACAGGGGAATGAAAAACTGTTTTTT
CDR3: CASSVGLQGNEKLFF

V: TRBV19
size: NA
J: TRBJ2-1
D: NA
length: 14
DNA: TGTGCCAGTAGTTCATCCTCCCTCGGGGGTGAGCAGTTCTTC
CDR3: CASSSSSLGGEQFF

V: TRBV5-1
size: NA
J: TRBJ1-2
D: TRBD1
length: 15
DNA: TGCGCCAGCAAACTTACAGGGGGCTCTGAGTATGGCTACACCTTC
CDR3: CASKLTGGSEYGYTF

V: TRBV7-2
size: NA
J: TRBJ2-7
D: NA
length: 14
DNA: TGTGCCAGCAGCCCCGGGACTTCCCCCTACGAGCAGTACTTC
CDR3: CASSPGTSPYEQYF

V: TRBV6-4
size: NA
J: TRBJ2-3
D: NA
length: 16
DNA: TGTGCCAGCAGTGAACAAGAGATGGGGGCGGTGGATACGCAGTATTTT
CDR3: CASSEQEMGAVDTQYF

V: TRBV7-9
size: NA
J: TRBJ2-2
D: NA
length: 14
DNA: TGTGCCAGCAGCTTAGTTCAAATCACCGGGGAGCTGTTTTTT
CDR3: CASSLVQITGELFF

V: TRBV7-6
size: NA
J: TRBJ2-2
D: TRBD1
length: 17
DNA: TGTGCCAGCAGCTCAGGGGGCCGACTTACGAACACCGGGGAGCTGTTTTTT
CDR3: CASSSGGRLTNTGELFF

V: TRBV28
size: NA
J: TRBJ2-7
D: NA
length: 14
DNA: TGTGCCAGCAAGTTGGGTCAGGGTGGGAACGAGCAGTACTTC
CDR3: CASKLGQGGNEQYF

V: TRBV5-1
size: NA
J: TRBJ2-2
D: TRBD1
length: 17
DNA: TGCGCCAGCAGACAAACGACAGGGCCCGCGAACACCGGGGAGCTGTTTTTT
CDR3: CASRQTTGPANTGELFF

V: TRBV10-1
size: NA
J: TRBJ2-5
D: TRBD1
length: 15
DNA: TGCGCCAGCAGTGATTCCGGGACAGGGGTTGAGACCCAGTACTTC
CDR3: CASSDSGTGVETQYF

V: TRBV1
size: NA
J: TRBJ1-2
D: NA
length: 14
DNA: TGCACCAGCAGGCCAGTACTGTGGGAGTATGGCTACACCTTC
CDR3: CTSRPVLWEYGYTF

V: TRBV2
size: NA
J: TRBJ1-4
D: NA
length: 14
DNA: TGTGCCAGCACGATCCCGGGGACTAATGAAAAACTGTTTTTT
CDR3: CASTIPGTNEKLFF

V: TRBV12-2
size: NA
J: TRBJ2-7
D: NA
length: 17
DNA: TGTGCAAGTCGCCTAATAATGTGGGACAGGCACTCCTACGAGCAGTACTTC
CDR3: CASRLIMWDRHSYEQYF

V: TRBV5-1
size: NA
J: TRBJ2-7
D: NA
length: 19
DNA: TGCGCCAGCAGCCCTACCCTTGGGGACGCGAACCCTTCCTCCTACGAGCAGTACTTC
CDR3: CASSPTLGDANPSSYEQYF

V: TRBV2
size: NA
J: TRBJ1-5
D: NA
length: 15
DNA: TGTGCCAGCAGTCACGCGGGGGCGAGCAATCAGCCCCAGCATTTT
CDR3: CASSHAGASNQPQHF

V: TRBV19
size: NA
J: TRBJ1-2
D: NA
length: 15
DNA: TGTGCCAGTAGTATAGAAAGGCAGGTGGGCTATGGCTACACCTTC
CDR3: CASSIERQVGYGYTF

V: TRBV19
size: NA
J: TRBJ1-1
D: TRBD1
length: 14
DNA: TGTGCCAGTACCTATGGGGACAGCTCCTCAGAAGCTTTCTTT
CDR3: CASTYGDSSSEAFF

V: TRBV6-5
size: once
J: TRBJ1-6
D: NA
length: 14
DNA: TGTGCCAGCAGTTACTCGAGGGGCAGCTCACCCCTCCACTTT
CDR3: CASSYSRGSSPLHF

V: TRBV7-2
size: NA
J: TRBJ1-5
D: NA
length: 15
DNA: TGTGCCAGCAGCCGGGGACGGTTGCACACCCAGCCCCAGCATTTT
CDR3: CASSRGRLHTQPQHF

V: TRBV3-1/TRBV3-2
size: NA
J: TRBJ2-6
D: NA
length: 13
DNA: TGTGCCAGCAGCCAAGGTGGGCCCAACGTCCTGACTTTC
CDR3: CASSQGGPNVLTF

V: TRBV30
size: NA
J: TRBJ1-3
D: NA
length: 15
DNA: TGTGCCTGGAGTGTGTTCGCGGGGAGACGAAACACCATATATTTT
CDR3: CAWSVFAGRRNTIYF

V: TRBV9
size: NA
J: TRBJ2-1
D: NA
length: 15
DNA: TGTGCCAGCAGCGTAGGTGGGGTCTTATTCGGTGAGCAGTTCTTC
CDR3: CASSVGGVLFGEQFF

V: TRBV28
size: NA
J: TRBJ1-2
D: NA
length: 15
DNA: TGTGCCAGCTCGCGAGGAGGGCCGGCCTCCTATGGCTACACCTTC
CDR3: CASSRGGPASYGYTF

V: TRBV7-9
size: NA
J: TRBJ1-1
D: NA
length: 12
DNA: TGTGCCAGCATAATGGGGACTACACAAGCTTTCTTT
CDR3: CASIMGTTQAFF

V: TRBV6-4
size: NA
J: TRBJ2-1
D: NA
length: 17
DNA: TGTGCCAGCAGTGACTCGATGGTGGTGAGCTCCTACAATGAGCAGTTCTTC
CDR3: CASSDSMVVSSYNEQFF

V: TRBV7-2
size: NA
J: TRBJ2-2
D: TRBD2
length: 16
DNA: TGTGCCAGCCCCATATGGGCGGGGGGGCGTATCGGGGAGCTGTTTTTT
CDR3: CASPIWAGGRIGELFF

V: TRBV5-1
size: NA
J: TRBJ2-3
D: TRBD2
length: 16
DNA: TGCGCCAGCAGCTCCCTAGCGGGAGCAGCCACAGATACGCAGTATTTT
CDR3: CASSSLAGAATDTQYF

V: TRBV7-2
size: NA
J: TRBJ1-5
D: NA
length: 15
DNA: NA
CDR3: CASSFGSGINQPQHF

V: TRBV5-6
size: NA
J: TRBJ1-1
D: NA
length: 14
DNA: TGTGCCAGCAGCTGGGGCCGGATGAACACTGAAGCTTTCTTT
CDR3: CASSWGRMNTEAFF

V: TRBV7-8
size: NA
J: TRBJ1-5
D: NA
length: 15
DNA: TGTGCCAGCAGCTTGACAGACGGAAGCAATCAGCCCCAGCATTTT
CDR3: CASSLTDGSNQPQHF